These T cell receptor beta chains were read from a single sample in a study of shared clonotypes between healthy human individuals. Only in-frame clones appear in the TCRdb table, and some are missing; sequencing was by immunoSEQ multiplex PCR. The table includes about 2.4 million clones, around 90% detected once. The sample was naive CD4+ T cells sorted from blood. These receptors were collected from a man aged 18 to 29 in good health. Both conserved end residues are part of each CDR3. A D gene is named only where the DNA matches it firmly. Expanded clones are given a class, and other clones once, few, many or no size at all.

clone_size d_call j_call v_call cdr3_nt cdr3_aa
NA TRBD2 TRBJ2-3 TRBV18 TGTGCCAGCTCACCCACTAGCGGGAGGGCCGCGTTGTATACGCAGTATTTT CASSPTSGRAALYTQYF
few TRBD1 TRBJ1-6 TRBV7-9 TGTGCCAGCAGCTCAGGGACAGGGGCAAATTCACCCCTCCACTTT CASSSGTGANSPLHF
once TRBD1 TRBJ2-1 TRBV20-1 TGCAGTGGGGACAGGGAAAATGAGCAGTTCTTC CSGDRENEQFF
NA TRBD1 TRBJ1-1 TRBV5-1 TGCGCCAGCAGCCCACCAGGGGGCAGGACTGAAGCTTTCTTT CASSPPGGRTEAFF
NA TRBD1 TRBJ1-4 TRBV2 TGTGCCAGCAGTAGACAGGGTGCAACTAATGAAAAACTGTTTTTT CASSRQGATNEKLFF
NA TRBD2 TRBJ2-7 TRBV12-5 TGTGCTAGTGGTTTGGCGGGAGGCCCCTACGAGCAGTACTTC CASGLAGGPYEQYF
once TRBD2 TRBJ2-3 TRBV5-1 TGCGCCAGCAGCGCACGGACTAGCGGGAACACAGATACGCAGTATTTT CASSARTSGNTDTQYF
NA TRBD1 TRBJ2-7 TRBV4-2 TGTGCCAGCAGCCAAGATGAGACAGGGCTTCGCTACGAGCAGTACTTC CASSQDETGLRYEQYF
NA TRBD1 TRBJ2-7 TRBV6-5 TGTGCCAGCATGCCGACAGGGGCTGACCGCTACGAGCAGTACTTC CASMPTGADRYEQYF
NA NA TRBJ2-2 TRBV6-4 TGTGCCAGCAGTGACGACACCTCGAACACCGGGGAGCTGTTTTTT CASSDDTSNTGELFF
NA NA TRBJ2-7 TRBV6-5 TGTGCCAGCAGTTACTCGGGGCAGGGAAAGTACGAGCAGTACTTC CASSYSGQGKYEQYF
NA NA TRBJ2-7 TRBV30 TGTGCCTGGAGTGGCACCTACGAGCAGTACTTC CAWSGTYEQYF
NA NA TRBJ1-2 TRBV30 TGTGCCGGCGGTCCTCTTTGGGGTAACTATGGCTACACCTTC CAGGPLWGNYGYTF
NA NA TRBJ2-3 TRBV4-3 TGCGCCAGCAGCCAAGACGCGGACCCAGAGAGGCAGTATTTT CASSQDADPERQYF
NA NA TRBJ1-2 TRBV9 TGTGCCAGCAGCGTAGGGAGGGGAGTCTATGGCTACACCTTC CASSVGRGVYGYTF
once TRBD1 TRBJ1-5 TRBV19 TGTGCCAGTACTCAGGGGGGTACTAATCAGCCCCAGCATTTT CASTQGGTNQPQHF
NA NA TRBJ1-3 TRBV5-4 TGTGCCAGCAGCTTACAGGCGGCTGGAAACACCATATATTTT CASSLQAAGNTIYF
NA TRBD2 TRBJ2-3 TRBV18 TGTGCCAGCTCACAACTAGCGGGAGTTAGCACAGATACGCAGTATTTT CASSQLAGVSTDTQYF
NA TRBD2 TRBJ2-3 TRBV6-5 TGTGCCAGCAGTTACTTACTAGCGGGTACTGTGGGTACGCAGTATTTT CASSYLLAGTVGTQYF
NA NA TRBJ1-3 TRBV6-1 TGTGCCAGCACCCCTGGCCTTTTCTCTGGAAACACCATATATTTT CASTPGLFSGNTIYF
NA NA TRBJ2-7 TRBV11-1 TGTGCCAGCAGCTTCCCCGGGGTGAACCCTTACGAGCAGTACTTC CASSFPGVNPYEQYF
NA NA TRBJ2-7 TRBV4-1 TGCGCCAGCAGCCAACCTCAGGGCGAGCAGTACTTC CASSQPQGEQYF
NA NA TRBJ2-7 TRBV6-5 TGTGCCAGCAGTTCCGGGACAACGAGGACCTACGAGCAGTACTTC CASSSGTTRTYEQYF
NA TRBD2 TRBJ2-7 TRBV2 TGTGCCAGCTTCAAAGTCCCCACTAGCGTTAACTACGAGCAGTACTTC CASFKVPTSVNYEQYF
NA NA TRBJ1-2 TRBV6-5 TGTGCCAACAGTTACGGGGCGATAGAGGGGCTCTATGGCTACACCTTC CANSYGAIEGLYGYTF
few NA TRBJ1-2 TRBV11-2 TGTGCCAGCAGCGCGACTCAAGCCGGCTACACCTTC CASSATQAGYTF
NA NA TRBJ1-2 TRBV6-1 TGTGCCAGCAGCGTGTCTGTGGGCTATGGCTACACCTTC CASSVSVGYGYTF
NA NA TRBJ2-7 TRBV28 TGTGCCAGCACCGCACCCCCGCTAGTATCCACCTACGAGCAGTACTTC CASTAPPLVSTYEQYF
NA TRBD2 TRBJ2-4 TRBV18 TGTGCCAGCTCACCGCTAGCGGGAGGAGTGGCCAAAAACATTCAGTACTTC CASSPLAGGVAKNIQYF
NA TRBD2 TRBJ2-6 TRBV4-1 TGCGCCAGCAGCCAAGATCTCCAGCGGGGTGACTCTGGGGCCAACGTCCTGACTTTC CASSQDLQRGDSGANVLTF
once NA TRBJ2-7 TRBV15 TGTGCCACCAGCAGACAGGGCTCTGGTCTCGGCGAGCAGTACTTC CATSRQGSGLGEQYF
NA NA TRBJ1-6 TRBV2 TGTGCCAGCTACAGCGTTACACCCCTCCACTTT CASYSVTPLHF
NA TRBD2 TRBJ2-7 TRBV6-1 TGTGCCAGCAGTGAAGAACTAGCGGGGGCCTACGAGCAGTACTTC CASSEELAGAYEQYF
NA NA TRBJ2-2 TRBV6-6 TGTGCCAGCAGTTACGGCGGGATTAACACCGGGGAGCTGTTTTTT CASSYGGINTGELFF
NA NA TRBJ1-1 TRBV7-9 TGTGCGTATTCGACTGAAGCTTTCTTT CAYSTEAFF
NA TRBD1 TRBJ1-3 TRBV5-4 TGTGCCAGCAGCACGGTCCCCCCGACAGGGGTCTCTGGAAACACCATATATTTT CASSTVPPTGVSGNTIYF
NA TRBD2 TRBJ2-5 TRBV2 TGTGCCAGCAGTCCTGGACTAGCGGGAGGTGAGACCCAGTACTTC CASSPGLAGGETQYF
NA NA TRBJ2-5 TRBV5-6 TGTGCCAGCAGCTTGAGGTTTGGGACCCAGTACTTC CASSLRFGTQYF
NA NA TRBJ2-1 TRBV6-5 TGTGCCAGCTCAAGAGGGGCAGGACGGGACCAGTTCTTC CASSRGAGRDQFF
NA NA TRBJ2-1 TRBV5-5 TGTGCCAGCAGCTACGCGGGACAGACCACCTACAATGAGCAGTTCTTC CASSYAGQTTYNEQFF
once TRBD1 TRBJ2-7 TRBV19 TGTGCCAGTAGTACCGGACAGGGCCCAGCCTACGAGCAGTACTTC CASSTGQGPAYEQYF
NA NA TRBJ1-1 TRBV7-8 TGTGCCAGCAGCCCCCATGGGTTTGGCACTGAAGCTTTCTTT CASSPHGFGTEAFF
NA TRBD2 TRBJ2-5 TRBV5-1 TGCGCCAGCAGCTTCACCGGGACTAGACAAGAGACCCAGTACTTC CASSFTGTRQETQYF
NA TRBD1 TRBJ2-7 TRBV10-1 TGCGCCAGCAGTGAGTCCACAGGGGTCTCCTACGAGCAGTACTTC CASSESTGVSYEQYF
few NA TRBJ1-4 TRBV20-1 TGCAGTCAGACAGTTAATGAAAAACTGTTTTTT CSQTVNEKLFF
NA NA TRBJ2-3 TRBV9 TGTGCCAGCAGCGTAGGAACAGATACGCAGTATTTT CASSVGTDTQYF
NA NA TRBJ1-2 TRBV18 TGTGCCAGCTCACCTTCACAGGGAAGCGGCTACACCTTC CASSPSQGSGYTF
NA NA TRBJ2-1 TRBV5-8 TGTGCCAGCAGCCGGGATCCTTCTGGCAATGAGCAGTTCTTC CASSRDPSGNEQFF
NA NA TRBJ2-5 TRBV28 TGTGCCACTAACGAGGGCTGGGAAGAGACCCAGTACTTC CATNEGWEETQYF
NA TRBD2 TRBJ2-5 TRBV10-3 TGTGCCATCTCGTCCGGGACTAAGTTCAACTTC CAISSGTKFNF